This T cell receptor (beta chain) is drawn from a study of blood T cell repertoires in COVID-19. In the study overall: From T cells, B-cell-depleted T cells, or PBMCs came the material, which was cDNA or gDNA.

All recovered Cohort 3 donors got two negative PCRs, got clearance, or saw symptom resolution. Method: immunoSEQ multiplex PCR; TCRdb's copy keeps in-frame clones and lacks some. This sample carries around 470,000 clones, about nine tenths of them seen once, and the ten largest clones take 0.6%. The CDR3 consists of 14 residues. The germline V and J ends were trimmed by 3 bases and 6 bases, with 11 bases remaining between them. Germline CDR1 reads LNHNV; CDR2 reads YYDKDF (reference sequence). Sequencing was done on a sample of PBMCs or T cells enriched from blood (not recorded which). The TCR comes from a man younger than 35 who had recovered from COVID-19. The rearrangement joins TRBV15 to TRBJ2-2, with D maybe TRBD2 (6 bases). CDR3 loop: CATSSGGTAGELFF. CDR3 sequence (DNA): TGTGCCACCAGCAGTGGAGGGACCGCCGGGGAGCTGTTTTTT.